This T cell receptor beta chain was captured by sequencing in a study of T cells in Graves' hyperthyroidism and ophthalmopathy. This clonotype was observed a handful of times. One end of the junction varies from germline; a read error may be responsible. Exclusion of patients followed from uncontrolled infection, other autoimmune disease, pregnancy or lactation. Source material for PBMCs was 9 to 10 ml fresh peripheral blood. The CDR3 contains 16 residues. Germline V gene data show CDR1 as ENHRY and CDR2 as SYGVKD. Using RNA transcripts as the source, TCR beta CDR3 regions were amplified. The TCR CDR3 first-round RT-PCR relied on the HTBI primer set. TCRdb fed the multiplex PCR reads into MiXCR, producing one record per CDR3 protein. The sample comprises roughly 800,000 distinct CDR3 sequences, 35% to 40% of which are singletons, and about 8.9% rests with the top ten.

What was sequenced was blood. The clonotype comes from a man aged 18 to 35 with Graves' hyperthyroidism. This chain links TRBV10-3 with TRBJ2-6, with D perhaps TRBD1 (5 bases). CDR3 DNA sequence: TGTGCCAGCAGTGAGGTGGGGCTCTCTGGGGCCAACGTCCTGACTTTC. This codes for CASSEVGLSGANVLTF.